These 2 T cell receptor beta chains were sequenced from one sample in a study of T cell responses to AZD1222 COVID-19 vaccine. This table comes from immunoSEQ multiplex PCR, and its TCRdb copy is limited to in-frame clones, with some not included. This table holds some 130,000 clones, approximately 85% found once. The source was peripheral blood, collected on day 0 of AZD1222 vaccination. These receptor sequences come from an adult in good health.

The chain couples TRBV5-4 to TRBJ2-5; 10 bases agree with TRBD1. The length of the CDR3 is 15 residues. J was trimmed by 5 bases and V by 3 bases; bases with no gene match: 7. Looked up from germline, CDR1 is SGHNT and CDR2 is YYREEE (reference sequence). The DNA for the CDR3 is TGTGCCAGCAGCTCCGGGACAGGGGTATCGGAGACCCAGTACTTC. Translated, it gives CASSSGTGVSETQYF.

This clone was observed once. CDR3 in amino acids: CASSFGDETQYF. The CDR3 DNA is TGCGCCAGCAGCTTCGGTGACGAGACCCAGTACTTC. The chain carries TRBV5-1 and TRBJ2-5; no clear D. CDR1 SGHRS and CDR2 YFSETQ come from the germline V gene. Trimming pared 2 bases from V and 5 bases from J, leaving 7 bases between. There are 12 residues in the CDR3.